This T cell receptor (beta chain) was retrieved from a study of response to subunit inactivated influenza vaccine. Study results and limitations: A suggestion made by the authors is that each seasonal influenza vaccination recruits few new T cells.

V lost 2 bases, J lost 9 bases, and 9 bases stayed unmatched. The CDR3 totals 15 residues. Looked up from germline, CDR1 is DFQATT and CDR2 is SNEGSKA (reference sequence). Concerning this clonotype: Its antigen is not identified.

MiXCR, run by TCRdb on the RT-PCR reads, gives a single entry per CDR3 protein. The sample consists of about 540,000 distinct CDR3 sequences, 11% to 15% of them appearing once. This TCR derives from a man aged 50-59 years who received an inactivated influenza vaccine. The input for sequencing was PBMCs from blood, taken approximately 12 days after vaccination. The chain carries TRBV20-1 and TRBJ2-1, with 11 bases lining up with TRBD2. The DNA for the CDR3 is TGCAGTGCTAGACTTCGACTAGCGGGAAAACGTGAGCAGTTCTTC. It yields the protein CSARLRLAGKREQFF.